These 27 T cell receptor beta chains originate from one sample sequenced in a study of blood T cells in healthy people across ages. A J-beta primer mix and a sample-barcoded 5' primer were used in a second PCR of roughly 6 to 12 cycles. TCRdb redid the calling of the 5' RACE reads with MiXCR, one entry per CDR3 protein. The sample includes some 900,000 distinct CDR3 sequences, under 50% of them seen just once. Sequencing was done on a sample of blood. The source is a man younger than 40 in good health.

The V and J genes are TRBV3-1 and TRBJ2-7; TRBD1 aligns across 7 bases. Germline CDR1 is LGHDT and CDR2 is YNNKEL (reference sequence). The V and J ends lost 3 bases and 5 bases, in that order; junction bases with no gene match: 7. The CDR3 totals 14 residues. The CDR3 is CASSHRDSDNEQYF. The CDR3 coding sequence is TGTGCCAGCAGCCACCGGGACAGCGATAACGAGCAGTACTTC.

This CDR3 is CASSQSGGAGHYEQFF. CDR3 in DNA: TGTGCCAGCAGTCAAAGTGGGGGAGCGGGGCACTACGAGCAGTTCTTC. The V and J genes are TRBV12-3 or TRBV12-4 and TRBJ2-1; 7 bases line up with TRBD2. V dropped 5 bases and J dropped 10; count of bases not matched to a gene: 17. The CDR3 is 16 residues long.

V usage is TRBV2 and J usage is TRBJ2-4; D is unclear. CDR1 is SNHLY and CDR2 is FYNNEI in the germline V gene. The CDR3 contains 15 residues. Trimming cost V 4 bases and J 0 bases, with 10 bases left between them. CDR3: CASSGAVLAKNIQYF. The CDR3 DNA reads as TGTGCCAGCAGTGGGGCAGTGCTAGCCAAAAACATTCAGTACTTC.

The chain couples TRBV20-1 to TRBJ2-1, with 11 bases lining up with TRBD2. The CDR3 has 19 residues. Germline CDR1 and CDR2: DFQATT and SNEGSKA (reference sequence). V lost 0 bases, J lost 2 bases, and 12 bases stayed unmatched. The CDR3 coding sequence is TGCAGTGCTAGAGATCGGTGGCTAGCGGGGGGCCGGGCCTACAATGAGCAGTTCTTC. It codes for CSARDRWLAGGRAYNEQFF.

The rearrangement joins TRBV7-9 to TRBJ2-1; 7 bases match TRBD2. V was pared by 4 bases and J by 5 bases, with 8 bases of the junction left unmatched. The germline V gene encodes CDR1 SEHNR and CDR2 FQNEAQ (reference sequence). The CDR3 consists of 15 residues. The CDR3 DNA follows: TGTGCCAGCAGCTCCCCCAGCGGGGAAAACAATGAGCAGTTCTTC. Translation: CASSSPSGENNEQFF.

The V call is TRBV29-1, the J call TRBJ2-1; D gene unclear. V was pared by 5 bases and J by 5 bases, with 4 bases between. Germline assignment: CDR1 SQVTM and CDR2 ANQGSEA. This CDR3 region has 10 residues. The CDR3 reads CSVKNNEQFF. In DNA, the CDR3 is TGCAGCGTTAAAAACAATGAGCAGTTCTTC.

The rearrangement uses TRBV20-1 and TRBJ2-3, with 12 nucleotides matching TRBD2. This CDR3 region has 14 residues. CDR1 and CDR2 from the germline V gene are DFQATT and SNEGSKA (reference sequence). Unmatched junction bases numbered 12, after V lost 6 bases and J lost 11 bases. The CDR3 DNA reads TGCAGTGCCCCCGCTAGCGGGGGGGGTATGAGGCAGTATTTT. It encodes CSAPASGGGMRQYF.

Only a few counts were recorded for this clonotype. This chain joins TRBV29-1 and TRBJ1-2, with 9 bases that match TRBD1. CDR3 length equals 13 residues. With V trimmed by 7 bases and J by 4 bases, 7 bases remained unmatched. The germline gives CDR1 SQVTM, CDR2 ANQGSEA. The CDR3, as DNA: TGCAGCGCTCCGGGACAGGGTAGCTATGGCTACACCTTC. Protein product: CSAPGQGSYGYTF.

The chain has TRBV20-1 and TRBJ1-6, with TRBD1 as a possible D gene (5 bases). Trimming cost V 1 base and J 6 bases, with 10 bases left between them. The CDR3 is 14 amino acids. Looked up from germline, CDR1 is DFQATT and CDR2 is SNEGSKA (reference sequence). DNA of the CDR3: TGCAGTGCTAGAGCGCAGGGCGGTAATTCACCCCTCCACTTT. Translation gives CSARAQGGNSPLHF.

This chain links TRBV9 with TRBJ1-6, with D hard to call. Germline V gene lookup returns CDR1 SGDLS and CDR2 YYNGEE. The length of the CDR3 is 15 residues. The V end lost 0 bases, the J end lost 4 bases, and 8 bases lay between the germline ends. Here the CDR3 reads CASSVGDLYNSPLHF. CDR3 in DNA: TGTGCCAGCAGCGTAGGGGATTTGTATAATTCACCCCTCCACTTT.

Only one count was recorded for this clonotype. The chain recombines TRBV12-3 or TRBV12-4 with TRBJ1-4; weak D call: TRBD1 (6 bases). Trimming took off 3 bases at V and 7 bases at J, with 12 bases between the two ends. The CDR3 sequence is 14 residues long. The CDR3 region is CASSLAGEGEKLFF. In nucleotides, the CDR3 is TGTGCCAGCAGTTTGGCAGGGGAGGGTGAAAAACTGTTTTTT.

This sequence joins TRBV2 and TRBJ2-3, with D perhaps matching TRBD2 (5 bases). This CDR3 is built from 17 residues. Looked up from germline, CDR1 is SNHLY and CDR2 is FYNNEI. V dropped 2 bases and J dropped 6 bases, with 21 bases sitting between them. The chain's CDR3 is CASSETVRGAEVDTQYF. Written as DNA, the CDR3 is TGTGCCAGCAGTGAAACCGTCCGGGGAGCGGAGGTGGATACGCAGTATTTT. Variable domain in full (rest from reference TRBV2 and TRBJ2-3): EPEVTQTPSHQVTQMGQEVILRCVPISNHLYFYWYRQILGQKVEFLVSFYNNEISEKSEIFDDQFSVERPDGSNFTLKIRSTKLEDSAMYFCASSETVRGAEVDTQYFGPGTRLTVL.

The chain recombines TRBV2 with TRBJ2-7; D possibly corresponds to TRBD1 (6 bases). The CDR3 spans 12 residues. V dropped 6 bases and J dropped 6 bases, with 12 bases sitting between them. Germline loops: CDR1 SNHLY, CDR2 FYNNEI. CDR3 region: CASSKTGPEQYF. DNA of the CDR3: TGTGCCAGCAGCAAAACAGGGCCCGAGCAGTACTTC.

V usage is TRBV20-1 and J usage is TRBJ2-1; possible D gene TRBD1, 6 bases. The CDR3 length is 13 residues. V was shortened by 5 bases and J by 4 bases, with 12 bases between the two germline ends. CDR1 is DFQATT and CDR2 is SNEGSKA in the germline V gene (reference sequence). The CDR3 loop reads CSAPGQIYNEQFF. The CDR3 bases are TGCAGTGCTCCCGGACAGATTTACAATGAGCAGTTCTTC.

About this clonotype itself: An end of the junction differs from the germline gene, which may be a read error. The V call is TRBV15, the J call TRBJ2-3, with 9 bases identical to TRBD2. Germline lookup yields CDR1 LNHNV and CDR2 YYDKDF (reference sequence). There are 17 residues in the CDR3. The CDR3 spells CATSRDRSGGPVDTRYF. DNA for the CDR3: TGTGCCACCAGCAGAGATCGGAGCGGGGGGCCAGTAGATACGCGGTATTTT.

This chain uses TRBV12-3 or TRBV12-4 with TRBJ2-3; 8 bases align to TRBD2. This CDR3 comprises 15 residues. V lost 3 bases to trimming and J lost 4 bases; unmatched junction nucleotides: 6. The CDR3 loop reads CASSFARGGPDTQYF. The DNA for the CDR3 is TGTGCCAGCAGTTTCGCCCGGGGGGGCCCAGATACGCAGTATTTT.

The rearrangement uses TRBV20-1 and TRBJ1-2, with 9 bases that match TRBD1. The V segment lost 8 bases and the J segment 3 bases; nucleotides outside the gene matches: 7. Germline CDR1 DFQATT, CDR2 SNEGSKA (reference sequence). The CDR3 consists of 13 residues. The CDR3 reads CSPGQGRDYGYTF. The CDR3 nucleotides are TGCAGTCCCGGACAGGGGAGGGACTATGGCTACACCTTC.

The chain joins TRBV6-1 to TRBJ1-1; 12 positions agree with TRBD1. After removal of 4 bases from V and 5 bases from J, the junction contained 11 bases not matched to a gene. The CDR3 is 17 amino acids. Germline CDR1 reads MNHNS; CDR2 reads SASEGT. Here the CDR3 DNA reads TGTGCCAGCAGTGTTACCGGGACAGGGGGCAGTGGGACTGAAGCTTTCTTT. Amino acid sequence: CASSVTGTGGSGTEAFF.

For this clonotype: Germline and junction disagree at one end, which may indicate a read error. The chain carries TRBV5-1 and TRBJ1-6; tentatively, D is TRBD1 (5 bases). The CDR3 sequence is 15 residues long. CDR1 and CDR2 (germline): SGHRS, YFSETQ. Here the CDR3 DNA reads TGCGCCAGCAGCTTGGAATTTTTGGGGGATTCACGCCTCCACTTT. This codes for CASSLEFLGDSRLHF.

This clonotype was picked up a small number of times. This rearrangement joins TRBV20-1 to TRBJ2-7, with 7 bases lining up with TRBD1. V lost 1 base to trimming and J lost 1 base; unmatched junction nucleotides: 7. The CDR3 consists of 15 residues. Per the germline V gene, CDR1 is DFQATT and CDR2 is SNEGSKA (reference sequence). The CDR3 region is CSARVGWDSSYEQYF. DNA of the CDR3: TGCAGTGCTAGAGTCGGCTGGGACAGTTCCTACGAGCAGTACTTC.

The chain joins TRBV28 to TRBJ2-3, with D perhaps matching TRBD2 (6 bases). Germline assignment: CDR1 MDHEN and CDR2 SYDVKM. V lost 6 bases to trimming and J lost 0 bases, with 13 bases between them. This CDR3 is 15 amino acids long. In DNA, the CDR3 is TGTGCCAGCAGCTCTCTAGCGCGAAGCACAGATACGCAGTATTTT. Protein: CASSSLARSTDTQYF.

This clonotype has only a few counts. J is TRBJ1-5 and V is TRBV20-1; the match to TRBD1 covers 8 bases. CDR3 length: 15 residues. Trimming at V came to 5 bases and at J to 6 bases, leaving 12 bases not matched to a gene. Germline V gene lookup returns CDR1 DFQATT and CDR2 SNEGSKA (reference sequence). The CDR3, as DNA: TGCAGTGCTGGCAGTGCCAGGGGGCGGATTCAGCCCCAGCATTTT. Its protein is CSAGSARGRIQPQHF.

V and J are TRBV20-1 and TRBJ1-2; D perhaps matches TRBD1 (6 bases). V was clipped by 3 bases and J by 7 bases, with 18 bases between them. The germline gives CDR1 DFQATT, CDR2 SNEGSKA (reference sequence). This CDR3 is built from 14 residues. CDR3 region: CSARHPQGRGGYTF. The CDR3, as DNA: TGCAGTGCTAGGCACCCACAGGGACGGGGTGGCTACACCTTC.

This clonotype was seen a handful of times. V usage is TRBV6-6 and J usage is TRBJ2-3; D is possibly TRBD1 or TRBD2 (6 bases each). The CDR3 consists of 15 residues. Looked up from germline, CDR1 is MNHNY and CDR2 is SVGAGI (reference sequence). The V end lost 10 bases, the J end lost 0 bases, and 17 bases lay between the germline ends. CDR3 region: CATTPQGTSTDTQYF. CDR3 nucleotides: TGTGCCACGACGCCGCAGGGGACTAGCACAGATACGCAGTATTTT.

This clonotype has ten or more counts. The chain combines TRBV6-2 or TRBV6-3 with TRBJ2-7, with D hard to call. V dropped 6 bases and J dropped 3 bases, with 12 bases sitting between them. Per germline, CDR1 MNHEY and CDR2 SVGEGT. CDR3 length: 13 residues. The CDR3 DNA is TGTGCCAGCAGCCAGGACGTCAACTACGAGCAGTACTTC. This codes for CASSQDVNYEQYF.

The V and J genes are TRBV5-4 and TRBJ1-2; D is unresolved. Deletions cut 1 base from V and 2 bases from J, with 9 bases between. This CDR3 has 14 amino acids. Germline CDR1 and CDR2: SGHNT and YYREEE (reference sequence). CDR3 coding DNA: TGTGCCAGCAGCTTGCTGGAGGCAAACTATGGCTACACCTTC. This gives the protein CASSLLEANYGYTF.

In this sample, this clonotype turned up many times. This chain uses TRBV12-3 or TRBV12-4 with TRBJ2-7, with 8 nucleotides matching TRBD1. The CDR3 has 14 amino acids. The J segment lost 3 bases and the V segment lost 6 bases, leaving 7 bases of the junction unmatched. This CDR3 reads CASSPRQGIYEQYF. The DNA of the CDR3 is TGTGCCAGCAGCCCCCGACAGGGGATCTACGAGCAGTACTTC.